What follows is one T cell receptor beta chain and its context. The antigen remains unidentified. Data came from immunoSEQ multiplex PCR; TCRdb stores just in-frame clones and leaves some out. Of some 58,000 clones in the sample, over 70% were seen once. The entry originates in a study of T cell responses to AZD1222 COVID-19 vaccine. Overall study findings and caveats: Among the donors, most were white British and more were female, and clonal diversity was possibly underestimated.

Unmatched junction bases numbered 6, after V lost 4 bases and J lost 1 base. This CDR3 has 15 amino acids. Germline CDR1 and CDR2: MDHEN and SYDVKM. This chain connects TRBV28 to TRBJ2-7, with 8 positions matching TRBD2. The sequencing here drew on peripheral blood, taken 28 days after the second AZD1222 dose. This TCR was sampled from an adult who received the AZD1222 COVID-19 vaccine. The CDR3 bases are TGTGCCAGCAGTTCGGGAGGGGGGTGGTCCTACGAGCAGTACTTC. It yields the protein CASSSGGGWSYEQYF.